The 6 T cell receptor beta chains given below trace back to one sample, sequenced in a study of blood T cell repertoires in COVID-19. Method: immunoSEQ multiplex PCR; TCRdb's copy keeps in-frame clones and lacks some. The sample holds around 310,000 clones; around 90% are singletons and the top ten take less than 6.5%. Sequenced material: PBMCs or T cells enriched from blood (not recorded which). The source of these receptors is a man aged 25 to 40 who had recovered from COVID-19.

The J gene is TRBJ2-4, the V gene TRBV28, with no clear D. The V end lost 1 base, the J end lost 0 bases, and 7 bases lay between the germline ends. This CDR3 has 15 residues. The germline V gene encodes CDR1 MDHEN and CDR2 SYDVKM. The DNA of the CDR3 is TGTGCCAGCAGTTTATACAGTAAAGCCAAAAACATTCAGTACTTC. Its translation is CASSLYSKAKNIQYF.

This chain connects TRBV7-8 to TRBJ1-5, with TRBD1 matching over 8 bases. Germline values: CDR1 SGHVS, CDR2 FQNEAQ. CDR3 length: 16 amino acids. Trimming at V came to 6 bases and at J to 0 bases, leaving 7 bases not matched to a gene. The CDR3 sequence is CASSRTGIYSNQPQHF. In nucleotides, the CDR3 is TGTGCCAGCAGTAGGACAGGGATATATAGCAATCAGCCCCAGCATTTT.

This clone was picked up a small number of times. This chain uses TRBV7-2 with TRBJ1-2; TRBD1 might be the D (5 bases). Germline CDR1 is SGHTA and CDR2 is FQGNSA. The CDR3 sequence is 14 residues long. The V gene lost 1 base and the J gene lost 3 bases, with 9 bases spanning the gap. The CDR3 here is CASSLDPGHYGYTF. The CDR3 nucleotides are TGTGCCAGCAGCTTAGATCCAGGGCACTATGGCTACACCTTC.

V usage is TRBV4-2 and J usage is TRBJ2-7, with 13 bases fitting TRBD2. Germline values: CDR1 LGHNA, CDR2 YNFKEQ. This CDR3 has 17 residues. V shed 4 bases, J shed 2 bases, and the junction held 8 bases outside the gene matches. The DNA of the CDR3 is TGTGCCAGCAGCCGACGACTAGCGGGGGGACCCGCCTACGAGCAGTACTTC. Translating gives CASSRRLAGGPAYEQYF.

V and J are TRBV19 and TRBJ1-4; no clear D. The CDR3 sequence is 16 residues long. Germline values: CDR1 LNHDA, CDR2 SQIVND (reference sequence). Trimming left V 5 bases short and J 7 bases short, with 20 bases between. CDR3 in amino acids: CASSLTPVGASEKLFF. CDR3 nucleotide sequence: TGTGCCAGTAGTTTGACACCCGTCGGCGCGAGTGAAAAACTGTTTTTT.

The chain employs TRBV19 and TRBJ1-5; TRBD1 matches at 9 bases. The junction had 4 bases not matched to a gene; V was cut back by 3 bases and J by 4 bases. The CDR3 spans 15 residues. Looked up from germline, CDR1 is LNHDA and CDR2 is SQIVND (reference sequence). CDR3 coding DNA: TGTGCCAGTAGTATGCGACAGGGGGGTAATCAGCCCCAGCATTTT. This encodes CASSMRQGGNQPQHF. Filled out from reference TRBV19 and TRBJ1-5, the complete variable domain reads DGGITQSPKYLFRKEGQNVTLSCEQNLNHDAMYWYRQDPGQGLRLIYYSQIVNDFQKGDIAEGYSVSREKKESFPLTVTSAQKNPTAFYLCASSMRQGGNQPQHFGDGTRLSIL.